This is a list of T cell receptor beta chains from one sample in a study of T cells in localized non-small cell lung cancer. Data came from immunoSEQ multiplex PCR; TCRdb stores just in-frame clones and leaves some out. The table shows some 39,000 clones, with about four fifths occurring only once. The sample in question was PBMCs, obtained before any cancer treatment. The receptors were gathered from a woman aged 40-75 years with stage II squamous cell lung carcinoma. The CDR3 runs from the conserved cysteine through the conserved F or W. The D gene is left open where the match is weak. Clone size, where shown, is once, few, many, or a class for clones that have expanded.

CDR3: CASSPRAASYNEQFF
DNA: TGTGCCAGCAGCCCCAGGGCGGCCAGTTACAATGAGCAGTTCTTC
V: TRBV7-9
D: -
J: TRBJ2-1
length: 15
size: once

CDR3: CSVDSANTGELFF
DNA: TGCAGCGTTGATTCTGCGAACACCGGGGAGCTGTTTTTT
V: TRBV29-1
D: -
J: TRBJ2-2
length: 13
size: -

CDR3: CATSRDLAGENIQYF
DNA: TGTGCCACCAGCAGAGATCTGGCGGGAGAAAACATTCAGTACTTC
V: TRBV15
D: TRBD2
J: TRBJ2-4
length: 15
size: -

CDR3: CASRWTGTETQYF
DNA: TGTGCCAGCAGGTGGACAGGGACAGAGACCCAGTACTTC
V: TRBV7-9
D: TRBD1
J: TRBJ2-5
length: 13
size: -

CDR3: CASSPRQNTEAFF
DNA: TGTGCCAGCAGCCCCAGACAGAACACTGAAGCTTTCTTT
V: TRBV7-6
D: -
J: TRBJ1-1
length: 13
size: -

CDR3: CASSRIQGAKDTQYF
DNA: TGTGCCAGCAGCAGGATTCAGGGGGCTAAAGATACGCAGTATTTT
V: TRBV11-2
D: TRBD1
J: TRBJ2-3
length: 15
size: few

CDR3: CASSPSTFGRGNYGYTF
DNA: TGTGCCAGCTCACCTTCGACCTTCGGCAGGGGGAACTATGGCTACACCTTC
V: TRBV18
D: TRBD1
J: TRBJ1-2
length: 17
size: -

CDR3: CASSLGSLAGGQNEQFF
DNA: TGTGCCAGCAGCTTAGGGTCTTTAGCGGGGGGCCAGAATGAGCAGTTCTTC
V: TRBV7-6
D: TRBD2
J: TRBJ2-1
length: 17
size: -

CDR3: CASSLGQMNTEAFF
DNA: TGTGCCAGCAGCTTAGGCCAGATGAACACTGAAGCTTTCTTT
V: TRBV11-1
D: -
J: TRBJ1-1
length: 14
size: hyperexpanded

CDR3: CSVLQGYTEAFF
DNA: TGCAGCGTCCTACAGGGGTACACTGAAGCTTTCTTT
V: TRBV29-1
D: TRBD1
J: TRBJ1-1
length: 12
size: -

CDR3: CSVDRDYEQYF
DNA: TGCAGCGTGGACAGAGACTACGAGCAGTACTTT
V: TRBV29-1
D: -
J: TRBJ2-7
length: 11
size: -

CDR3: CASSRVRGYVYNEQFF
DNA: TGTGCCAGCAGCCGGGTCAGGGGGTATGTCTACAATGAGCAGTTCTTC
V: TRBV28
D: TRBD1
J: TRBJ2-1
length: 16
size: -

CDR3: CASSFSAGNDEQFF
DNA: TGTGCCAGCAGTTTTTCGGCCGGGAACGATGAGCAGTTCTTC
V: TRBV25-1
D: -
J: TRBJ2-1
length: 14
size: -

CDR3: CASSEGRQPQHF
DNA: TGTGCCAGCAGTGAAGGTCGTCAGCCCCAGCATTTT
V: TRBV25-1
D: -
J: TRBJ1-5
length: 12
size: few

CDR3: CASSRPNQPQHF
DNA: TGCGCCAGCAGCCGCCCCAATCAGCCCCAGCATTTT
V: TRBV4-3
D: -
J: TRBJ1-5
length: 12
size: -

CDR3: CASSGGGLGYGYTF
DNA: TGTGCCAGCAGCGGCGGGGGGCTCGGCTATGGCTACACCTTC
V: TRBV7-9
D: -
J: TRBJ1-2
length: 14
size: once

CDR3: CASRSAGGNYGYTF
DNA: TGTGCCAGCAGAAGCGCAGGGGGTAACTATGGCTACACCTTC
V: TRBV6-5
D: TRBD1
J: TRBJ1-2
length: 14
size: -

CDR3: CASSKTENTEAFF
DNA: TGTGCCAGCAGCAAAACCGAGAACACTGAAGCTTTCTTT
V: TRBV16
D: -
J: TRBJ1-1
length: 13
size: few

CDR3: CASSPPGTNYGYTF
DNA: TGTGCCAGCTCACCACCAGGCACTAACTATGGCTACACCTTC
V: TRBV18
D: -
J: TRBJ1-2
length: 14
size: -

CDR3: CASSPGQGATYGYTF
DNA: TGTGCCAGCAGTCCAGGACAGGGTGCGACCTATGGCTACACCTTC
V: TRBV7-8
D: TRBD1
J: TRBJ1-2
length: 15
size: -

CDR3: CASSSPPLEKLFF
DNA: TGTGCCAGCTCGTCCCCTCCCCTAGAAAAACTGTTTTTT
V: TRBV18
D: -
J: TRBJ1-4
length: 13
size: -

CDR3: CATSRGTSGRAGETQYF
DNA: TGTGCCACCAGCAGAGGGACTAGCGGGAGGGCCGGAGAGACCCAGTACTTC
V: TRBV15
D: TRBD2
J: TRBJ2-5
length: 17
size: -

CDR3: CASSVSVAGTDEQFF
DNA: TGTGCCAGCAGTGTGTCAGTAGCGGGTACTGATGAGCAGTTCTTC
V: TRBV27
D: TRBD2
J: TRBJ2-1
length: 15
size: -

CDR3: CASSESPGYSRDTQYF
DNA: TGCGCCAGCAGTGAGTCCCCAGGGTACTCGAGAGATACGCAGTATTTT
V: TRBV10-1
D: -
J: TRBJ2-3
length: 16
size: -

CDR3: CASRGTGPDYGYTF
DNA: TGTGCCAGCAGAGGGACAGGCCCAGACTATGGCTACACCTTC
V: TRBV6-5
D: TRBD1
J: TRBJ1-2
length: 14
size: -

CDR3: CASRRGGQDYGYTF
DNA: TGTGCCAGCCGTCGTGGTGGACAGGACTATGGCTACACCTTC
V: TRBV28
D: TRBD1
J: TRBJ1-2
length: 14
size: -

CDR3: CASSQEGSPGGAEAFF
DNA: TGTGCCAGCAGCCAAGAGGGGTCTCCAGGGGGGGCTGAAGCTTTCTTT
V: TRBV4-2
D: TRBD1
J: TRBJ1-1
length: 16
size: few

CDR3: CASSAWDISNYGYTF
DNA: TGTGCCAGCAGCGCGTGGGACATTAGTAACTATGGCTACACCTTC
V: TRBV5-6
D: -
J: TRBJ1-2
length: 15
size: -

CDR3: CASSMSSEADTQYF
DNA: TGTGCCAGCAGCATGAGCTCCGAAGCAGATACGCAGTATTTT
V: TRBV7-2
D: -
J: TRBJ2-3
length: 14
size: -

CDR3: CASSSVAATRAQYF
DNA: TGCGCCAGCAGCTCTGTAGCGGCCACAAGGGCCCAGTACTTC
V: TRBV5-1
D: -
J: TRBJ2-5
length: 14
size: -

CDR3: CASSTQGQVLGNGYTF
DNA: TGTGCCAGTAGTACTCAAGGGCAGGTCCTAGGGAATGGCTACACCTTC
V: TRBV19
D: -
J: TRBJ1-2
length: 16
size: -

CDR3: CASSLLLGHGYTF
DNA: TGTGCCAGCAGCTTACTGTTGGGGCATGGCTACACCTTC
V: TRBV7-2
D: -
J: TRBJ1-2
length: 13
size: -

CDR3: CSVTYPVGDTEAFF
DNA: TGCAGCGTGACGTACCCCGTTGGGGACACTGAAGCTTTCTTT
V: TRBV29-1
D: -
J: TRBJ1-1
length: 14
size: -

CDR3: CASSLGEDTDTQYF
DNA: TGTGCCAGCAGCTTAGGAGAGGACACAGATACGCAGTATTTT
V: TRBV7-3
D: -
J: TRBJ2-3
length: 14
size: -

CDR3: CASSLQQGGADTQYF
DNA: TGTGCCAGCAGCTTACAACAGGGGGGCGCAGATACGCAGTATTTT
V: TRBV7-2
D: TRBD1
J: TRBJ2-3
length: 15
size: -

CDR3: CASSYHLAGAADEQYF
DNA: TGTGCCAGCAGTTACCATCTGGCAGGGGCAGCCGACGAGCAGTACTTC
V: TRBV6-6
D: -
J: TRBJ2-7
length: 16
size: -

CDR3: CASSLAVGGEGDEQFF
DNA: TGTGCCAGCAGTTTGGCAGTGGGTGGGGAGGGGGATGAGCAGTTCTTC
V: TRBV28
D: -
J: TRBJ2-1
length: 16
size: -

CDR3: CASSVDGTGLQETQYF
DNA: TGTGCCAGCAGCGTTGACGGGACAGGGCTCCAAGAGACCCAGTACTTC
V: TRBV9
D: TRBD1
J: TRBJ2-5
length: 16
size: -

CDR3: CASSEGPGVETGELFF
DNA: TGCGCCAGCAGTGAAGGGCCTGGGGTTGAGACCGGGGAGCTGTTTTTT
V: TRBV10-2
D: -
J: TRBJ2-2
length: 16
size: -

CDR3: CASSSLKGEETQYF
DNA: TGTGCCAGCAGTTCCCTAAAGGGAGAGGAGACCCAGTACTTC
V: TRBV6-5
D: -
J: TRBJ2-5
length: 14
size: -

CDR3: CASSRLAGTYEQYF
DNA: TGTGCCAGCAGTCGACTAGCGGGGACCTACGAGCAGTACTTC
V: TRBV6-5
D: TRBD2
J: TRBJ2-7
length: 14
size: -

CDR3: CASSFGAGNEQYF
DNA: TGTGCCAGCAGCTTTGGAGCGGGAAACGAGCAGTACTTC
V: TRBV7-3
D: TRBD2
J: TRBJ2-7
length: 13
size: few

CDR3: CASSPLEYGYTF
DNA: TGTGCCAGCAGTCCGCTTGAATATGGCTACACCTTC
V: TRBV28
D: -
J: TRBJ1-2
length: 12
size: -

CDR3: CASSQPGIGQETQYF
DNA: TGTGCCAGCAGTCAACCAGGGATCGGGCAAGAGACCCAGTACTTC
V: TRBV11-2
D: -
J: TRBJ2-5
length: 15
size: -

CDR3: CASSLEGSWKPQHF
DNA: TGTGCCAGCAGCTTAGAGGGGAGTTGGAAGCCCCAGCATTTT
V: TRBV7-8
D: -
J: TRBJ1-5
length: 14
size: -

CDR3: CASSRRTGGSMNTEAFF
DNA: TGTGCCAGTAGCAGAAGGACAGGGGGCTCAATGAACACTGAAGCTTTCTTT
V: TRBV19
D: TRBD1
J: TRBJ1-1
length: 17
size: -

CDR3: CASSPGTNSPLHF
DNA: TGTGCCAGCAGTCCAGGTACTAATTCACCCCTCCACTTT
V: TRBV28
D: -
J: TRBJ1-6
length: 13
size: -

CDR3: CASSPQTGLNYGYTF
DNA: TGCGCCAGCAGCCCTCAGACAGGGCTTAACTATGGCTACACCTTC
V: TRBV4-3
D: TRBD1
J: TRBJ1-2
length: 15
size: -

CDR3: CASSTRGSSYNEQFF
DNA: TGTGCCAGCAGCACCCGCGGGAGCTCCTACAATGAGCAGTTCTTC
V: TRBV6-5
D: TRBD2
J: TRBJ2-1
length: 15
size: few

CDR3: CASSYASGAYEQYF
DNA: TGTGCCAGCAGTTACGCATCAGGGGCCTACGAGCAGTACTTC
V: TRBV6-5
D: -
J: TRBJ2-7
length: 14
size: -

CDR3: CATSRGTSGRGEQFF
DNA: TGTGCCACCAGCAGAGGGACTAGCGGGAGAGGGGAGCAGTTCTTC
V: TRBV15
D: TRBD2
J: TRBJ2-1
length: 15
size: -

CDR3: CASSQTPDRAGTEAFF
DNA: TGCGCCAGCAGCCAAACTCCGGACAGGGCGGGCACTGAAGCTTTCTTT
V: TRBV4-1
D: TRBD1
J: TRBJ1-1
length: 16
size: few

CDR3: CASSRMEGNNYEQYF
DNA: TGTGCCAGTAGTCGTATGGAGGGGAACAACTACGAGCAGTACTTC
V: TRBV19
D: -
J: TRBJ2-7
length: 15
size: -

CDR3: CASSLNRGNEKLFF
DNA: TGTGCCAGCAGCTTAAACAGGGGAAATGAAAAACTGTTTTTT
V: TRBV7-9
D: TRBD1
J: TRBJ1-4
length: 14
size: -